This T cell receptor (beta chain) was identified during a study of cytomegalovirus exposure and HLA in healthy donors. Study outcomes and limitations: Reportedly, fewer N-insertions than the roughly 600-donor mean appeared in an Asian-associated ancestry cluster in a later analysis.

The V and J ends lost 3 bases and 4 bases respectively, with 7 bases between them. In germline, CDR1 is SGHVS, CDR2 FQNEAQ. This CDR3 has 13 residues. Use of 60 Vbeta and 13 Jbeta primers characterized the PCR. Clones were read by immunoSEQ multiplex PCR, and TCRdb kept only the in-frame ones, dropping some. The table shows fewer than 150,000 clones, with 80% occurring only once. A remark on this clone: The antigen is undetermined.

The chain joins TRBV7-8 to TRBJ2-1, with D perhaps matching TRBD2 (5 bases). Sequenced material: PBMCs. This clonotype was sampled from a man under 40 in good health. CDR3 loop: CASSLDSYNEQFF. CDR3 sequence (DNA): TGTGCCAGCAGCTTGGACTCGTACAATGAGCAGTTCTTC.